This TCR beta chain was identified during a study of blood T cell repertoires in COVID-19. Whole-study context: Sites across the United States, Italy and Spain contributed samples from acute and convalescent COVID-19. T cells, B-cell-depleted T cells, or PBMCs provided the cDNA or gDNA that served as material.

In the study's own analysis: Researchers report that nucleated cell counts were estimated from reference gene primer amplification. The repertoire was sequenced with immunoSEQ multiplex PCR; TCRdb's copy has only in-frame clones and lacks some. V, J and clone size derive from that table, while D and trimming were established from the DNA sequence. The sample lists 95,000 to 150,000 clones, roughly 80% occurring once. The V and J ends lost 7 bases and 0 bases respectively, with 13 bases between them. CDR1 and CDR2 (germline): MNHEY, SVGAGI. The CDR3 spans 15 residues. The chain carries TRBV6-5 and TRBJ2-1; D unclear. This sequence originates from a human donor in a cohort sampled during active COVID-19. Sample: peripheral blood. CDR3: CASMSGLLSYNEQFF. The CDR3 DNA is TGTGCCAGCATGTCAGGTCTGCTCTCCTACAATGAGCAGTTCTTC.